These T cell receptor beta chains were read from a single sample in a study of blood T cell repertoires in COVID-19. Data came from immunoSEQ multiplex PCR; TCRdb stores just in-frame clones and leaves some out. Of about 21,000 clones in the sample, 75% to 90% were seen once. The sample was peripheral blood. These receptors were taken from a man between 65 and 79 years old with active COVID-19. The CDR3 runs from the conserved cysteine through the conserved F or W. A D gene is named only where the DNA matches it firmly. Part of the rows lack a size; the others show once, few, many or a class for expanded clones.

V gene	D gene	clone size	J gene	CDR3 DNA	CDR3 protein
TRBV3-1/TRBV3-2	NA	once	TRBJ1-1	TGTGCCAGCAGCCAAGGGGGCGGGGCGGGCACTGAAGCTTTCTTT	CASSQGGGAGTEAFF
TRBV30	NA	NA	TRBJ2-4	TGTGCCTGGAGTGTATTCCCCCAAGGGGGAGCACGGGTAGCCAAAAACATTCAGTACTTC	CAWSVFPQGGARVAKNIQYF
TRBV4-2	TRBD2	NA	TRBJ2-2	TGTGCCAGCAGCCCGCGGGGAGCGGGGGGAATCACCGGGGAGCTGTTTTTT	CASSPRGAGGITGELFF
TRBV21-1	NA	NA	TRBJ1-5	TGTGCCAGCAGCAAAGCGCCACGCTTTGTATCTCCCGGACAGGGAGATTATAGCAATCAGCCCCAGCATTTT	CASSKAPRFVSPGQGDYSNQPQHF
TRBV5-1	TRBD1	once	TRBJ2-7	TGCGCCAGCAGCACCGGGACAGGGTCGAAAGAGCAGTACTTC	CASSTGTGSKEQYF
TRBV2	NA	NA	TRBJ2-7	TGTGCCAGCAGCATCCAGGGGATCGAGCAGTACTTC	CASSIQGIEQYF
TRBV25-1	TRBD1	NA	TRBJ2-7	TGTGCCAGCGGGACAGACAGCTCCTACGAGCAGTACTTC	CASGTDSSYEQYF
TRBV10-2	TRBD2	NA	TRBJ2-7	TGCGCCAGCATGGAGCTAGCGGGGGGATACGAGCAGTACTTC	CASMELAGGYEQYF
TRBV6-5	TRBD1	NA	TRBJ2-1	TGTGCCAGCAGTTACCGGACAGGGGACAATGAGCAGTTCTTC	CASSYRTGDNEQFF
TRBV6-1	NA	NA	TRBJ2-7	TGTGCCAGCAGTGAAGTAGGGGGAGCGGGGAGGCCCTACGAGCAGTACTTC	CASSEVGGAGRPYEQYF
TRBV9	NA	NA	TRBJ2-1	TGTGCCAGCAGCCTTCCCGGGACTTACAATGAGCAGTTCTTC	CASSLPGTYNEQFF
TRBV28	TRBD2	NA	TRBJ2-3	TGTGCCAGCAGCCCCTCCGGGGGGTACGCAGATACGCAGTATTTT	CASSPSGGYADTQYF
TRBV29-1	NA	NA	TRBJ1-4	TGCAGCGTTGATTTTGGTCAGGGGAATGAAAAACTGTTTTTT	CSVDFGQGNEKLFF
TRBV11-2	NA	NA	TRBJ1-2	TGTGCCAGCAGCTTACAGGGCGTCTATGGCTACACCTTC	CASSLQGVYGYTF
TRBV19	TRBD1	NA	TRBJ2-7	TGTGCCAGTAGTGAAGACAGGGGCGGCTACGAGCAGTACTTC	CASSEDRGGYEQYF
TRBV5-1	NA	NA	TRBJ1-1	TGCGCCAGCAGCTTGGCCAGCGGGGGCACTGAAGCTTTCTTT	CASSLASGGTEAFF
TRBV11-2	TRBD1	once	TRBJ1-1	TGTGCCAGCAGCCCGACAGGGGGTAACACTGAAGCTTTCTTT	CASSPTGGNTEAFF
TRBV15	NA	NA	TRBJ2-2	TGTGCCACCAGCCTCGGGACAACCACCGGGGAGCTGTTTTTT	CATSLGTTTGELFF
TRBV21-1	NA	NA	TRBJ2-7	TGTGCCAGCAGCTATCCGGGACTAGCGGGGGTGAATTCCTACGAGCAGTACTTC	CASSYPGLAGVNSYEQYF
TRBV6-5	NA	NA	TRBJ1-2	TGTGCCAGGAGACAGGAGTTCTATGGCTACACCTTC	CARRQEFYGYTF
TRBV29-1	NA	NA	TRBJ1-3	TGCAGCGTTTCAAAAGGGAGAAGTTCTGGAAACACCATATATTTT	CSVSKGRSSGNTIYF
TRBV7-7	TRBD2	NA	TRBJ2-7	TGTGCCAGCAGCCCTGGACTAGCGGACATCTACGAGCAGTACTTC	CASSPGLADIYEQYF
TRBV7-2	NA	NA	TRBJ2-2	TGTGCCAGCAGCGGCGGGGCCGGGGAGCTGTTTTTT	CASSGGAGELFF
TRBV7-2	TRBD1	NA	TRBJ1-1	TGTGCCAGCAATTCCGGGACAGGGTTCTTATTTAGGGGGGACACTGAAGCTTTCTTT	CASNSGTGFLFRGDTEAFF
TRBV6-5	TRBD1	NA	TRBJ2-1	TGTGCCAGCAGAGGGACAGCCTACAATGAGCAGTTCTTC	CASRGTAYNEQFF
TRBV5-1	TRBD2	NA	TRBJ2-7	TGCGCCAGCAGCTTAGGTAGCGGGGGCTACGAGCAGTACTTC	CASSLGSGGYEQYF
TRBV18	NA	NA	TRBJ1-2	TGTGCCAGCTCACAGGGAGCTAACTATGGCTACACCTTC	CASSQGANYGYTF
TRBV12-3/TRBV12-4	NA	NA	TRBJ1-2	TGTGCCAGCAGTTTTCGGCAGGGGTTGGGCTACACCTTC	CASSFRQGLGYTF
TRBV11-3	NA	NA	TRBJ1-3	TGTGCCAGCAGAGGAGAATCTGGAAACACCATATATTTT	CASRGESGNTIYF
TRBV2	TRBD2	NA	TRBJ2-5	TGTGCCAGCAGTGAAGTGGGACTAGCGGGGGAAGGTGAGACCCAGTACTTC	CASSEVGLAGEGETQYF
TRBV5-1	TRBD2	few	TRBJ2-7	TGCGCCAGCAGCTCCGTGACTAGCGGGGGTATGGACGAGCAGTACTTC	CASSSVTSGGMDEQYF
TRBV5-6	TRBD2	NA	TRBJ2-3	TGTGCCAGCAGCCCCGGACTAGCGGGAGGGCCGAGCACAGATACGCAGTATTTT	CASSPGLAGGPSTDTQYF
TRBV10-2	NA	NA	TRBJ2-1	TGCGCCAGCAGTGAAGGGCTAGCGATCGATCAGTTCTTC	CASSEGLAIDQFF
TRBV6-5	NA	once	TRBJ1-5	TGTGCCAGCACATCAACAGGGCCGGATCAGCCCCAGCATTTT	CASTSTGPDQPQHF
TRBV30	NA	NA	TRBJ1-2	TGTGCCTGGAGGGACAGCCCGAACTATGGCTACACCTTC	CAWRDSPNYGYTF
TRBV30	TRBD1	NA	TRBJ2-2	TGTGCCTGGAGTAAGGACAGGGCGACCGGGGAGCTGTTTTTT	CAWSKDRATGELFF
TRBV3-1/TRBV3-2	TRBD1	NA	TRBJ1-6	TGTGCCAGCAGCCAAGATCAAGCCGGGACAGGGGGCCGCAATTCACCCCTCCACTTT	CASSQDQAGTGGRNSPLHF
TRBV5-5	NA	few	TRBJ1-5	TGTGCCAGCAGCTTGTCAGGGGAGAGTCAGCCCCAGCATTTT	CASSLSGESQPQHF
TRBV6-5	NA	NA	TRBJ1-3	TGTGCCAGCAGTCCCGGGGGAAACACCATATATTTT	CASSPGGNTIYF
TRBV6-1	NA	NA	TRBJ2-7	TGTGCCAGCAGTGAAGGGCAGCCAGGGTGGTACGAGCAGTACTTC	CASSEGQPGWYEQYF
TRBV30	TRBD1	NA	TRBJ2-7	TGTGCCTGGAGTGTAGGGGGCACAGGGGGTGGTGGCGAGCAGTACTTC	CAWSVGGTGGGGEQYF